Sequencing of this T cell receptor beta chain was carried out in a study of T cell changes during pregnancy in multiple sclerosis. Germline V CDR1 and CDR2: GTSNPN, SVGIG (reference sequence). The V and J ends lost 1 base and 4 bases respectively, with 19 bases between them. This CDR3 has 16 residues. Sequencing was performed with immunoSEQ multiplex PCR; in TCRdb, only in-frame clones are kept and a portion is missing. The table has roughly 48,000 clones, around 95% seen once. The source was CD8+ T cells from peripheral blood mononuclear cells, collected in the first trimester of pregnancy. The source is a female donor with multiple sclerosis, enrolled in a pregnancy study. The rearrangement links TRBV30 to TRBJ1-2; possibly TRBD1 for D (5 bases). Here the CDR3 reads CAWSADNAIRPYGYTF. The CDR3, as DNA: TGTGCCTGGAGTGCGGACAACGCCATTAGACCCTATGGCTACACCTTC.